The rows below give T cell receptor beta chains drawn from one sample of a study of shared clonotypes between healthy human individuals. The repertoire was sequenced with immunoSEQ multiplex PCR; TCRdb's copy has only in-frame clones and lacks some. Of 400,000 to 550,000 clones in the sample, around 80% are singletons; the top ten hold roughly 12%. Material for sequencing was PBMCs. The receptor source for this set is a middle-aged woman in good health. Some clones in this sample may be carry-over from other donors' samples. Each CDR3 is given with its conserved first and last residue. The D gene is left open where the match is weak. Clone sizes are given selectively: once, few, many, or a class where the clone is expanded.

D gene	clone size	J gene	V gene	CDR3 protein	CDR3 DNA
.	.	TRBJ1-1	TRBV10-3	CASRTMNTEAFF	TGTGCCAGTAGGACAATGAACACTGAAGCTTTCTTT
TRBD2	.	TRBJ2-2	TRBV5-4	CASSLPLAGGTGELFF	TGTGCCAGCAGCCTTCCGTTAGCGGGAGGCACCGGGGAGCTGTTTTTT
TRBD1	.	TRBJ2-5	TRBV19	CASSLGQGQETQYF	TGTGCCAGTAGTCTAGGACAGGGGCAAGAGACCCAGTACTTC
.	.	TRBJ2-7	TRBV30	CAWSETGSSYEQYF	TGTGCCTGGAGTGAGACGGGGAGCTCCTACGAGCAGTACTTC
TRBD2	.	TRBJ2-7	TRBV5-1	CASSPGTSGGRTGYF	TGCGCCAGCAGCCCCGGGACTAGCGGGGGCCGGACGGGGTACTTC
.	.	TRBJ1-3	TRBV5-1	CASSLQGSGNTIYF	TGCGCCAGCAGCTTACAAGGGTCTGGAAACACCATATATTTT
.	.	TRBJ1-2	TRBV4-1	CASSQAIWEGDRYGYTF	TGCGCCAGCAGCCAAGCTATTTGGGAGGGGGACCGCTATGGCTACACCTTC
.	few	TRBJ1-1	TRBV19	CTSSIDRGDYQAFF	TGTACCAGTAGTATAGATCGCGGGGACTACCAAGCTTTCTTT
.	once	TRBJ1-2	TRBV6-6	CASSYDVGGSYGYTF	TGTGCCAGCAGTTACGACGTTGGCGGGAGTTACGGCTACACCTTC
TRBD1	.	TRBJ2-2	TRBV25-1	CASRVTGTGTGELFF	TGTGCCAGCAGGGTTACCGGGACAGGGACCGGGGAGCTGTTTTTT
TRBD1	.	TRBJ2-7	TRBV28	CASSLVRTGITYEQYF	TGTGCCAGCAGTTTGGTCCGGACAGGGATCACCTACGAGCAGTACTTC
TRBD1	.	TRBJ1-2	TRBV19	CASSTQGQGNYGYTF	TGTGCCAGTAGTACGCAAGGACAGGGTAACTATGGCTACACCTTC
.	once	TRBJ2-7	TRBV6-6	CASSYSSGNYEQYF	TGTGCCAGCAGTTACTCTTCCGGGAACTACGAGCAGTACTTC
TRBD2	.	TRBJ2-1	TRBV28	CASTPGEAGGYNEQFF	TGTGCCAGCACACCGGGGGAAGCGGGGGGCTACAATGAGCAGTTCTTC
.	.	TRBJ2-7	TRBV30	CAWSVCLGCEQYF	TGTGCCTGGAGTGTCTGTTTGGGTTGCGAGCAGTACTTC
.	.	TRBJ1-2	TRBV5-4	CASSLDPEGYGYTF	TGTGCCAGCAGCTTGGACCCGGAGGGCTATGGCTACACCTTC
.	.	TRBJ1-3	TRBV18	CASSPTGISGNTIYF	TGTGCCAGCTCACCAACAGGGATCTCTGGAAACACCATATATTTT
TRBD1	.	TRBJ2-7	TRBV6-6	CASRNGQGSYEQYF	TGTGCCAGCAGAAATGGACAGGGCTCCTACGAGCAGTACTTC
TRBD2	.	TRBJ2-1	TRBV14	CASSHKASGKYEQFF	TGTGCCAGCAGCCATAAGGCTAGCGGGAAGTATGAGCAGTTCTTC
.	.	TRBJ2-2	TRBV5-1	CASSSLGGTGELFF	TGCGCCAGCAGCTCCCTAGGGGGCACCGGGGAGCTGTTTTTT
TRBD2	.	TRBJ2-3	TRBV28	CASSGLARTDTQYF	TGTGCCAGCAGTGGACTAGCGAGAACAGATACGCAGTATTTT
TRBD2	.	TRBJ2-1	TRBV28	CASSLTTSGYNEQFF	TGTGCCAGCAGTCTCACGACTAGCGGTTACAATGAGCAGTTCTTC
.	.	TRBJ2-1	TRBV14	CASSRARSSYNEQFF	TGTGCCAGCAGCCGAGCTCGCTCTTCCTACAATGAGCAGTTCTTC
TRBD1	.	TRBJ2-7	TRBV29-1	CSASDRIGLEQYF	TGCAGCGCTTCGGACAGGATCGGGTTAGAGCAGTACTTC
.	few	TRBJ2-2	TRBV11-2	CASSSGQRSTGELFF	TGTGCCAGCAGCTCCGGACAGAGAAGCACCGGGGAGCTGTTTTTT
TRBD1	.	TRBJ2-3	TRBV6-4	CASSMDREDTQYF	TGTGCCAGCAGTATGGACAGGGAAGATACGCAGTATTTT
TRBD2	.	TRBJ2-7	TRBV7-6	CASSSRLAGDYEQYF	TGTGCCAGCAGCTCCCGACTAGCGGGAGACTACGAGCAGTACTTC
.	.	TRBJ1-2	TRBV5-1	CASSLDSYYGYTF	TGCGCCAGCAGCTTGGACAGCTACTATGGCTACACCTTC
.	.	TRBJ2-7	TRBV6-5	CASSRIGSSYEQYF	TGTGCCAGCAGTAGGATCGGGAGCTCCTACGAGCAGTACTTC
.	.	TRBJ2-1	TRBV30	CAWSVRGFEQFF	TGTGCCTGGAGTGTACGAGGTTTTGAGCAGTTCTTC
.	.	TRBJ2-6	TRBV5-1	CASSGGGSGANVLTF	TGCGCCAGCAGCGGGGGTGGGTCAGGGGCCAACGTCCTGACTTTC
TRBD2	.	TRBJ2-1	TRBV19	CASSVPGTRIYNEQFF	TGTGCCAGTAGCGTTCCGGGGACTAGAATCTACAATGAGCAGTTCTTC
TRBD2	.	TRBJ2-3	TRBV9	CASSVVGLAGVRTDTQYF	TGTGCCAGCAGCGTAGTGGGACTAGCGGGAGTGAGAACAGATACGCAGTATTTT
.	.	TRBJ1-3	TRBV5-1	CASSLAYSGNTIYF	TGCGCCAGCAGCTTGGCATACTCTGGAAACACCATATATTTT
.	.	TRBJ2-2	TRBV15	CATSTEGGNTNTGELFF	TGTGCCACCAGCACAGAGGGCGGAAATACGAACACCGGGGAGCTGTTTTTT
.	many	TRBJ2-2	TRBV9	CASSVEGGLREGGELFF	TGTGCCAGCAGCGTAGAAGGTGGACTCCGAGAGGGCGGGGAGCTGTTTTTT
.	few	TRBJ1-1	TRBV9	CASSRDLNTEAFF	TGTGCCAGCAGCAGGGACCTCAACACTGAAGCTTTCTTT
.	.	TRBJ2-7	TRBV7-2	CASSIGAGGKEQYF	TGTGCCAGCAGCATCGGGGCAGGTGGGAAGGAGCAGTACTTC
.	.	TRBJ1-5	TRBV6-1	CASSAEGSNQPQHF	TGTGCCAGCAGTGCAGAAGGGAGCAATCAGCCCCAGCATTTT
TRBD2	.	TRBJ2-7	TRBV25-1	CASSTGLAGVYEQYF	TGTGCCAGCAGTACAGGACTAGCGGGAGTTTACGAGCAGTACTTC
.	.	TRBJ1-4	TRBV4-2	CASSQVVGKLFF	TGTGCCAGCAGCCAAGTCGTTGGGAAACTGTTTTTT